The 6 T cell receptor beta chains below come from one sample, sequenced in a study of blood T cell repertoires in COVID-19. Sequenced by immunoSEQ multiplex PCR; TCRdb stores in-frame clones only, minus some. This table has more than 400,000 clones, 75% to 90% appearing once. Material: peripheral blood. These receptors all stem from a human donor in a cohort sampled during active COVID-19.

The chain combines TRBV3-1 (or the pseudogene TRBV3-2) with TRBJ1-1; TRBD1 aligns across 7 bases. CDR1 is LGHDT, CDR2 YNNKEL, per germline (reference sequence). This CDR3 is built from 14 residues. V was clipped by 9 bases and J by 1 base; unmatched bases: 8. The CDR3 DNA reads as TGTGCCAGTAAAAGAACAGGGGAGAACACTGAAGCTTTCTTT. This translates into CASKRTGENTEAFF.

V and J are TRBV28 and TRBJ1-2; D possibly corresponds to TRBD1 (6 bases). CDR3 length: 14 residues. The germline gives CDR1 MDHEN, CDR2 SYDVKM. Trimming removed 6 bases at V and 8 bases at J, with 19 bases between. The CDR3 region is CASSLDSGDRGYTF. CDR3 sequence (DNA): TGTGCCAGCAGCCTGGACTCAGGGGATCGGGGCTACACCTTC.

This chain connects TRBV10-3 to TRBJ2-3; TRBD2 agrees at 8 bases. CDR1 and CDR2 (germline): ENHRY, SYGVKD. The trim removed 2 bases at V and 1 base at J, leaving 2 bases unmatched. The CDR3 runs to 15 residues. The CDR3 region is CAISEREGRTDTQYF. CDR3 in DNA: TGTGCCATCAGTGAGCGGGAGGGCCGCACAGATACGCAGTATTTT.

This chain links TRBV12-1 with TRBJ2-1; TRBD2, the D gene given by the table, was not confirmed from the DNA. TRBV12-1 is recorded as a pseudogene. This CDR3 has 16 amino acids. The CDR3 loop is CASDPAWRASYNEQFF. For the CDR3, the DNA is TGTGCCAGCGACCCCGCTTGGCGGGCCTCCTACAATGAGCAGTTCTTC.

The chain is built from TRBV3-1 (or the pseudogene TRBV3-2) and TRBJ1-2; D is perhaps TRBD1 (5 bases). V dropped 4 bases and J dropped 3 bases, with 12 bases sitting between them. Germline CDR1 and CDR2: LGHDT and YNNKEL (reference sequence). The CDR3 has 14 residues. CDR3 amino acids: CASSPSGGDYGYTF. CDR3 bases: TGTGCCAGCAGCCCCTCGGGAGGGGACTATGGCTACACCTTC.

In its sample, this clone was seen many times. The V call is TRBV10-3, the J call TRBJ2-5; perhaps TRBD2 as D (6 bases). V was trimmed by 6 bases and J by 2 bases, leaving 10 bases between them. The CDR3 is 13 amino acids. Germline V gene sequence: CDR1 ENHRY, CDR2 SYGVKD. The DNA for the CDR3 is TGTGCCATCAGGGGACTGGAACAAGAGACCCAGTACTTC. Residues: CAIRGLEQETQYF.